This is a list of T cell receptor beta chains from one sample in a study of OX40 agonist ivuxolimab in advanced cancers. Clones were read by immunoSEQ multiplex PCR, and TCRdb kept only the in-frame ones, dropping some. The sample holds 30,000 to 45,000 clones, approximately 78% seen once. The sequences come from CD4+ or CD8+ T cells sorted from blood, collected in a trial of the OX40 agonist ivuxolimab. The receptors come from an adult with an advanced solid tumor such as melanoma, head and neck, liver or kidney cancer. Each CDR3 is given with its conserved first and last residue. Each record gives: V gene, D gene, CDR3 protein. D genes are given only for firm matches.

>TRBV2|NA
CASSRYTEAFF
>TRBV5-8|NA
CASSFQSDLGYTF
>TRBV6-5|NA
CASSSPGEASYEQYF
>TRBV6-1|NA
CASSEYAYEQYF
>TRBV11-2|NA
CASSDDRPLEQYF
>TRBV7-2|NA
CASSLARGGSTDTQYF
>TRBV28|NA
CASSPRAAGELFF
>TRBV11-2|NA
CASSSHGGWQYF
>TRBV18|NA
CAGSDYRVNEQFF
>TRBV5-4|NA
CASSPDYSSNEQYF
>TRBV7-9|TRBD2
CASSPSGAGETQYF
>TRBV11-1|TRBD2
CASSTGSAGGLNEQFF
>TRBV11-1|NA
CASSPFLGGTEAFF
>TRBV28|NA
CASTMIDTEAFF
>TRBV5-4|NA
CASSLTTGINEQFF
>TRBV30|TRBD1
CAWSERGREAFF
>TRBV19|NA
CASRDDNYGYTF
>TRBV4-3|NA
CASSQVGGGADTQYF
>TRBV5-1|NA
CASSLGRTDTQYF
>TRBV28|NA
CASSLSGGAWNQPQHF
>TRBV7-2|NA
CASSLERGQETQYF
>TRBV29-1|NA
CSVRGTYGEKLFF
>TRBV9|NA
CASSVTAGHSYNEQFF
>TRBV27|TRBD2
CASSREGTDTQYF
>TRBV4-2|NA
CASSQDRVYEQYF
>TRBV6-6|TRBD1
CASSAGQGGSYEQYF
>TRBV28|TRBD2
CASSSPHPGLAGTLAKNIQYF
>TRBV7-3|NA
CASSLLARDTQYF
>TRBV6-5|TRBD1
CASSYLQGEFF
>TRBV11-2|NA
CASSSGMVEEQFF
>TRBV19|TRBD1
CASRDRVGTDTQYF
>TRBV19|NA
CASSITGRRAGDNEQFF
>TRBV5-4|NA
CASSLFESRQVLNYGYTF
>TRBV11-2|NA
CASSPLGAVTGELFF
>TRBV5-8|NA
CASISPGYYEQYF
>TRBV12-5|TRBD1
CASGKDRAMDGYTF
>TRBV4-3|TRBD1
CASSQDPWTGDYGYTF
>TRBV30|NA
CAWSRQSYEQYF
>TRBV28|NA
CASSLDSLSSGANVLTF
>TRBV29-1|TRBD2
CSARRTSGRGGDEQFF
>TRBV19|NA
CASSIGRGSYEQYF
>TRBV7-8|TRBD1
CASRNAGQGVPEQYF
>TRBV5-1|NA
CASSWTFPPSYNEQFF
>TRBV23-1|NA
CASTQTVQETQYF
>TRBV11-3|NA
CASSLGGPGNTIYF
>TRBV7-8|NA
CASSPPMRDEQYF
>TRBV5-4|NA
CASSAGGAGALYNEQFF
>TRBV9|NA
CASSPRTPHPRGGMLTYEQYF
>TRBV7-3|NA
CASSLIASTDTQYF
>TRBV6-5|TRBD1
CASRTEGQGRAAFF
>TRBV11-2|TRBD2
CASSLAGAPEQYF
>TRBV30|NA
CACLSGANVLTF
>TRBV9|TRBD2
CASSVGLAASYEQYF
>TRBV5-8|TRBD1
CASSLKGARYNSPLHF